The TCR beta chain described here comes from a study of T cell responses to AZD1222 COVID-19 vaccine. General observations from the study: Baseline seropositivity occurred in only a handful of AZD1222 recipients.

Concerning this clone itself: The target antigen is unknown.

The CDR3 length is 15 residues. Trimming cost V 6 bases and J 0 bases, with 11 bases left between them. Germline values: CDR1 LNHDA, CDR2 SQIVND (reference sequence). Data came from immunoSEQ multiplex PCR; TCRdb stores just in-frame clones and leaves some out. Among fewer than 120,000 clones listed, less than 95% were seen once. V gene TRBV19 combines with J gene TRBJ1-4, with D unclear. The sequencing here drew on peripheral blood, taken 28 days after the second AZD1222 dose. This receptor was taken from an adult who received the AZD1222 COVID-19 vaccine. The CDR3 bases are TGTGCCAGTAGCTACTACAGACCAACTAATGAAAAACTGTTTTTT. Translation: CASSYYRPTNEKLFF.